This TCR beta chain was observed in a study of blood T cell repertoires in COVID-19. Study details: Samples taken during acute and convalescent COVID-19 were collected in the United States, Italy and Spain. T cells, B-cell-depleted T cells, or PBMCs provided the cDNA or gDNA that served as material.

This clone has only a few counts. Germline CDR1 is MNHEY and CDR2 is SVGEGT. V was cut by 0 bases and J by 0 bases, with 11 bases left in between. The CDR3 spans 16 residues. As handled by the study authors: Estimated nucleated cell counts came from reference gene primer amplification. Sequenced by immunoSEQ multiplex PCR; TCRdb stores in-frame clones only, minus some. V, J and clone size derive from that table, while D and trimming were established from the DNA sequence. The table lists over 200,000 clones, roughly 89% of them singletons, with about 6% in the top ten. Sequenced input: peripheral blood. This TCR came from a man between 60 and 75 years old who had recovered from COVID-19. The chain is built from TRBV6-2 or TRBV6-3 and TRBJ1-1, with D tentatively TRBD1 (5 bases). The chain's CDR3 is CASSYSIDRMNTEAFF. The CDR3 DNA reads TGTGCCAGCAGTTACTCTATAGACAGAATGAACACTGAAGCTTTCTTT.